The following is a TCR beta chain sequence with its context. Its matching antigen is unknown. Unrecorded immune exposure was likely among donors, who were nominally healthy when sampled. PCR primers comprised 60 Vbeta and 13 Jbeta primers. Per the authors' pipeline: A later analysis tallied 80 million to 100 million unique TCR beta chains, approximately 11 million of them shared. Assay: immunoSEQ multiplex PCR; the TCRdb copy retains only in-frame clones and omits some. That table furnishes V, J and clone size, whereas the DNA furnished D and trimming. The table includes roughly 80,000 clones, roughly two thirds detected once. The data stem from a study of cytomegalovirus exposure and HLA in healthy donors. Germline V gives CDR1 SNHLY, CDR2 FYNNEI. Trimming shortened V by 4 bases and J by 5 bases, and 5 bases separated the two germline ends. CDR3 length: 12 residues. General study findings and limits: Reportedly, a later analysis found an Asian-associated ancestry cluster had fewer N-insertions than the roughly 700-donor mean. The listing of 150 to 200 TCR beta chains classed them as cytomegalovirus-associated.

Material for sequencing was PBMCs. The V call is TRBV2, the J call TRBJ2-2, with D uncertain. The TCR sequence derives from a woman in her forties or fifties in good health and CMV-seropositive. In DNA, the CDR3 is TGTGCCAGCAGTGGGGCGACCGGGGAGCTGTTTTTT. Translating gives CASSGATGELFF.